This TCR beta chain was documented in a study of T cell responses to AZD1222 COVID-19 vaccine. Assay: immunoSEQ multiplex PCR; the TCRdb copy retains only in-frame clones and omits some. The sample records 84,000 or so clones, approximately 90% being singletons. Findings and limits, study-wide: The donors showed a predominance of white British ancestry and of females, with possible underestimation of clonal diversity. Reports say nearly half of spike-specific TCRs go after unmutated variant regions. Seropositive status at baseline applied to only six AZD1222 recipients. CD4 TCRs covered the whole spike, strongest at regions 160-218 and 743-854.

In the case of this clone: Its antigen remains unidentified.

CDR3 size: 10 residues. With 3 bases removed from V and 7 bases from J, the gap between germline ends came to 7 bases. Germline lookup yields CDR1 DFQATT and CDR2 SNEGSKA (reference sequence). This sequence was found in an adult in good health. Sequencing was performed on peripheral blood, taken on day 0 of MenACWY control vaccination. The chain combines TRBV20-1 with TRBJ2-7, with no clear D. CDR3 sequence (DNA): TGCAGTGCTAGTCCCGGAGAGCAGTACTTC. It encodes CSASPGEQYF.